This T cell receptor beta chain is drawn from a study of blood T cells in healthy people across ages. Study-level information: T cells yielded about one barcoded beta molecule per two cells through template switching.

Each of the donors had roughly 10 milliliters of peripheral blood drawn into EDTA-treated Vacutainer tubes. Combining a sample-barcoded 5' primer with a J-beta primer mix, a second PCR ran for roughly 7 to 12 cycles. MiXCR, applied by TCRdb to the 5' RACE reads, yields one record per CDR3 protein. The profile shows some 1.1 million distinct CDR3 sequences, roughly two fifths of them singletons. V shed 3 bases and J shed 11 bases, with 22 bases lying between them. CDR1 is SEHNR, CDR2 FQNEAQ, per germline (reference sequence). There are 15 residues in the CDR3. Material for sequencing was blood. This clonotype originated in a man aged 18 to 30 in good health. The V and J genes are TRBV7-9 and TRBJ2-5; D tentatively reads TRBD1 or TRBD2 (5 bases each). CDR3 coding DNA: TGTGCCAGCAGCTTTTCGGAAAAAGGGACCGATGAGCAGTACTTC. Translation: CASSFSEKGTDEQYF.